This T cell receptor (beta chain) comes out of a study of a mutant IDH1 vaccine in newly diagnosed glioma. Study summary: Averaging 40.4 years of age, treated patients were around 60% male and approximately 38% female. Antecedent treatment encompassed radiotherapy, temozolomide, or their combination; the majority received both. Study observations and caveats: In approximately 92% of patients, immune responses induced by the vaccine occurred.

On this clone: Its antigen is as yet unknown.

TCRdb's table, derived via immunoSEQ multiplex PCR, lists solely in-frame clones and lacks some. Among tens of thousands of clones listed, about 83% were seen once. As to time point: baseline, week 1 (first vaccination visit). Treatment: pre-vaccination baseline after standard-of-care therapy. Each of the donors came in with new WHO grade 3 or 4 astrocytomas that were IDH1-mutant and ATRX-lost. The receptor's source is a woman between 35 and 50 years old with glioma. This specimen consisted of PBMCs, obtained from a glioma patient treated with radiotherapy, temozolomide or both.

In DNA form, the CDR3 reads TGTGCCAGCAGCTTCTCAGGACAGGGGGACACTGAAGCTTTCTTT. Translated, it gives CASSFSGQGDTEAFF. The chain uses TRBV7-8 and TRBJ1-1; TRBD1 matches 10 bases. Germline loops: CDR1 SGHVS, CDR2 FQNEAQ. With 3 bases clipped from V and 3 bases from J, the junction kept 4 bases outside the gene matches. This CDR3 has 15 residues.